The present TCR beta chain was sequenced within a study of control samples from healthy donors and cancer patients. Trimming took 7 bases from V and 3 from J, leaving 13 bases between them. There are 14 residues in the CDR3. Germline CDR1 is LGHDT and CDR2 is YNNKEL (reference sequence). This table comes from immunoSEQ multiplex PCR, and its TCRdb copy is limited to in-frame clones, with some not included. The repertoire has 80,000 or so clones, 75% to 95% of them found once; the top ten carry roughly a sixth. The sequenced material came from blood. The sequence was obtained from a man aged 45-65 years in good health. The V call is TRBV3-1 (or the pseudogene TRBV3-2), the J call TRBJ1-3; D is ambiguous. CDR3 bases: TGTGCCAGCACCCAGACGATGGGTGGAAACACCATATATTTT. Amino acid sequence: CASTQTMGGNTIYF.